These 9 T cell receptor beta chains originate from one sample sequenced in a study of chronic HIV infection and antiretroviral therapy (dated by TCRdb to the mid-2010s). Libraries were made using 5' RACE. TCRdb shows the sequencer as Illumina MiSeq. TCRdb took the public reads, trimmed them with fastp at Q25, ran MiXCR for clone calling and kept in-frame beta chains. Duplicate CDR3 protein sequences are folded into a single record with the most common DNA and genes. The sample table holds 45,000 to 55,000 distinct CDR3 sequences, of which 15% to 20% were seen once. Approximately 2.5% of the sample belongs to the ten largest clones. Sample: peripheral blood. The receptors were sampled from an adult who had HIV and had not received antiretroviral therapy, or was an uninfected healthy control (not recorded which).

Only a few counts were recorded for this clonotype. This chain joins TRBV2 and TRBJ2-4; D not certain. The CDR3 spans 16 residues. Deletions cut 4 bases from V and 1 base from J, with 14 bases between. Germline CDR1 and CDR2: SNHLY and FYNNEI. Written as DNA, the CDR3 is TGTGCCAGCAGTGCCACGAGGTCGTCGGCCAAAAACATTCAGTACTTC. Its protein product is CASSATRSSAKNIQYF.

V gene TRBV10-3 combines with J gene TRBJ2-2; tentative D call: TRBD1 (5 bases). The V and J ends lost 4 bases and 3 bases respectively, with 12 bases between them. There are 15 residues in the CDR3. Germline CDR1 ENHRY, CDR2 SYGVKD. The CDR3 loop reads CAISGRVRYTGELFF. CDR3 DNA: TGTGCCATCAGTGGCAGGGTCCGTTACACCGGGGAGCTGTTTTTT.

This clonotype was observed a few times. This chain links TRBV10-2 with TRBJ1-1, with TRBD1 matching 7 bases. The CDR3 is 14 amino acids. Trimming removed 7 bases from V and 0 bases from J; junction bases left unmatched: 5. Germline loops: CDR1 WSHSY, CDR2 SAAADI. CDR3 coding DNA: TGCGCCAGCACGGGAGGGGGCGTGAACACTGAAGCTTTCTTT. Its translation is CASTGGGVNTEAFF.

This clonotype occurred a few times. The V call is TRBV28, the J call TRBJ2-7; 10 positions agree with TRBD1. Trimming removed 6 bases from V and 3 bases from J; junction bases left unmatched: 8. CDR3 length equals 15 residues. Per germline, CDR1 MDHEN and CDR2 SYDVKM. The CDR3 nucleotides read TGTGCCAGCAGCGAACCCAGGACAGGGGGCTACGAGCAGTACTTC. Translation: CASSEPRTGGYEQYF.

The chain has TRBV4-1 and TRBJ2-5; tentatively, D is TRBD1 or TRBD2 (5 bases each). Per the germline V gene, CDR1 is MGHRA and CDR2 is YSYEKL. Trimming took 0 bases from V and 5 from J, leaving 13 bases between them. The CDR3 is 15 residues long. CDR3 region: CASSQDPGLAETQYF. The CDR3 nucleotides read TGCGCCAGCAGCCAAGATCCAGGGCTAGCTGAGACCCAGTACTTC.

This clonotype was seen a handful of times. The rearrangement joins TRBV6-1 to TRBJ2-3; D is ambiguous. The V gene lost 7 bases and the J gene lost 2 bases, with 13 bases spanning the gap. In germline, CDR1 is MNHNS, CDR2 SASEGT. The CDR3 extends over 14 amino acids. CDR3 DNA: TGTGCCAGCACGGTCCTTAGTTCCACAGATACGCAGTATTTT. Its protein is CASTVLSSTDTQYF.

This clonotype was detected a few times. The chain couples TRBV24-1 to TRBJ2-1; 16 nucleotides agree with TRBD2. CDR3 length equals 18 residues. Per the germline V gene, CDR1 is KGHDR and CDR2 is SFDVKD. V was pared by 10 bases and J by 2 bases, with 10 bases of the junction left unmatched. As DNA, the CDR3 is TGTGCCACTGCAAGCGCGGGGACTAGCGGGAGGGCCTACAATGAGCAGTTCTTC. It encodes CATASAGTSGRAYNEQFF.

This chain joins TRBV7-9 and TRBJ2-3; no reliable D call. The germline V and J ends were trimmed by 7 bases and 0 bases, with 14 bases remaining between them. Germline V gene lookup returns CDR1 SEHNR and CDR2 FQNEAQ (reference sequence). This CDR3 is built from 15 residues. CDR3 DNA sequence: TGTGCCAGCATGGCCTCGACCCATAGCACAGATACGCAGTATTTT. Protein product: CASMASTHSTDTQYF.

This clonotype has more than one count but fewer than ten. The CDR3 DNA reads TGTGCCAGCAGTTTATTCGTTTCTTATGGCTACACCTTC. Translated: CASSLFVSYGYTF. This chain connects TRBV28 to TRBJ1-2; D not certain. Trimming stripped 1 base from V and 5 bases from J, with 8 bases between. The CDR3 consists of 13 residues. Germline V gene sequence: CDR1 MDHEN, CDR2 SYDVKM.